The present TCR beta chain was sequenced within a study of regulatory T cells in long-lasting Graves disease. Overall study results and limits: Patients with persistent Graves' had lower TCR diversity than newly diagnosed patients. Persistent disease preferred TRBV28, TRBJ1-2 and TRBJ2-5; new disease, TRBV20-1 and TRBJ2-1.

The authors built TCR beta libraries using iRepertoire HTBI primers and Arm-PCR of CDR3 regions. Via MiXCR, TCRdb re-called the multiplex PCR reads, giving one row per CDR3 protein. Here the sample spans 400,000 or so distinct CDR3 sequences, about a fifth being singletons. The time point here: persistent/refractory GD, antithyroid drugs over 5 years with positive TRAb. Making the TCR library involved RNA that had been extracted from PBMCs. American Thyroid Association guidelines served as the basis for diagnosing Graves' disease. The CDR3 sequence is 12 residues long. Trimming shortened V by 5 bases and J by 4 bases, and 8 bases separated the two germline ends. Germline V gene sequence: CDR1 PRHDT, CDR2 FYEKMQ (reference sequence). This clonotype was seen many times. Its matching antigen is unknown.

The source is a female donor with Graves disease. The V call is TRBV13, the J call TRBJ1-2; D is uncertain. Here the sequenced sample was peripheral blood mononuclear cells (PBMCs), taken when the disease was refractory, from a patient treated with antithyroid drugs. CDR3 residues: CASSLGVYGYTF. CDR3 nucleotide sequence: TGTGCCAGCAGCCTTGGGGTCTATGGCTACACCTTC.